This T cell receptor beta chain was sequenced during a study of T-cell memory formation after mild COVID-19. Study-wide results and caveats: There were some responding clones in pre-infection memory, which suggested that cross-reactive memory had joined. SARS-CoV-2 specificity was not confirmed for second-wave clones peaking on day 37. There was a balanced CD4/CD8 profile in clones contracting day 15 to 85, and later expanders leaned CD4+.

Barcoded TCR alpha and TCR beta cDNA libraries with UMIs came from 5'RACE using constant-segment primers. TCRdb reprocessed the 5' RACE reads with MiXCR, giving one entry per CDR3 protein. The sample shows approximately 500,000 distinct CDR3 sequences, about 23% of them seen only once. V was clipped by 6 bases and J by 7 bases; unmatched bases: 7. This CDR3 has 14 amino acids. Germline values: CDR1 MNHEY, CDR2 SVGAGI. With regard to this clonotype: What it binds is not known.

Sequenced input: PBMCs or a T cell subset sorted from them (not recorded which). V and J are TRBV6-5 and TRBJ2-1, with TRBD1 matching 9 bases. This clonotype originated in an adult woman who had mild COVID-19 (a few samples of this study predate the infection). Cell type and time point are not known. The chain's CDR3 is CASSADRGTNEQFF. CDR3 coding DNA: TGTGCCAGCAGCGCAGACAGGGGGACGAATGAGCAGTTCTTC.